This T cell receptor (beta chain) was sequenced for a study of synovial regulatory T cells in juvenile arthritis. Study in general: Five or six patients were on methotrexate and a few were untreated. The study, taken as a whole, reports: iaTreg TCR repertoires were largely private across patients and partially overlapped synovial Teff and blood CPL. CDR3 overlap with synovial Tregs was higher for iaTregs than other blood Tregs.

The data were produced by immunoSEQ multiplex PCR, yet TCRdb's version contains in-frame clones alone and is incomplete. Here the sample table reports about 860 clones. Its frequency marks this clone as medium-sized. Its antigen remains unknown. The CDR3 runs 12 residues. There is no recorded DNA. CDR1 is MGHDK and CDR2 is SYGVNS in the germline V gene. Synovial fluid was collected with matched peripheral blood from each patient with active arthritis. Median disease duration was about 7 years, range 0.2-19.1. The chain is built from TRBV25-1 and TRBJ2-2. The source is a donor aged 2-30 years with juvenile idiopathic arthritis. Sequencing used Treg cells from the synovium. The CDR3 region is CASRRNTGELFF.